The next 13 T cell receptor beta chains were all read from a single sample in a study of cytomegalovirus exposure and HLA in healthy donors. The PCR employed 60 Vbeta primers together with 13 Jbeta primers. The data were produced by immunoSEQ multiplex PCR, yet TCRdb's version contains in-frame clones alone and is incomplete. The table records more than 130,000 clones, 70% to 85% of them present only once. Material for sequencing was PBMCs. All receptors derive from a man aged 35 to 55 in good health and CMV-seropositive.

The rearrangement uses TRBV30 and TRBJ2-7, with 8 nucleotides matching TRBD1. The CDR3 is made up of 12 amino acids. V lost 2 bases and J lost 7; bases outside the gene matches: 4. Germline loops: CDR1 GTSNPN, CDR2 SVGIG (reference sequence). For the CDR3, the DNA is TGTGCCTGGAGTCAGGGGGCGGGGGAGCAGTACTTC. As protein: CAWSQGAGEQYF.

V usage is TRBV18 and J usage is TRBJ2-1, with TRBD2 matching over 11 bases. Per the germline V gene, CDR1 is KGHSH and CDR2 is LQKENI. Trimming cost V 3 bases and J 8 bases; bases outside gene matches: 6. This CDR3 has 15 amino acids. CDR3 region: CASSPGTSGLDEQFF. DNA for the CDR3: TGTGCCAGCTCACCCGGGACTAGCGGACTCGATGAGCAGTTCTTC.

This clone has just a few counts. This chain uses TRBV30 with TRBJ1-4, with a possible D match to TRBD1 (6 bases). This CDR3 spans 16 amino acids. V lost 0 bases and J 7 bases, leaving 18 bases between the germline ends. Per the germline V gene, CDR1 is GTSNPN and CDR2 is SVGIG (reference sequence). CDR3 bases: TGTGCCTGGAGTGTAGGCCCCTCGATGGGGGCTGAAAAACTGTTTTTT. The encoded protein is CAWSVGPSMGAEKLFF.

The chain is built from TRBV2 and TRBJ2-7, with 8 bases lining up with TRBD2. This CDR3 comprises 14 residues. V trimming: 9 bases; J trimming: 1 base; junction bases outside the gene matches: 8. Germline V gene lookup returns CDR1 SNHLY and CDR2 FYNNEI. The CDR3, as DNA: TGTGCCAGTACTTTTAGCGGGGATTCCTACGAGCAGTACTTC. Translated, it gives CASTFSGDSYEQYF.

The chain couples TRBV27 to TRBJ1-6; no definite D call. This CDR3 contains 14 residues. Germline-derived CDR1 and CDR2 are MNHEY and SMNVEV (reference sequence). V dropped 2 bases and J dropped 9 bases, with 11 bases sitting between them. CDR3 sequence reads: CASSLRVESSPLHF. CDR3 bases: TGTGCCAGCAGTTTACGGGTAGAAAGTTCACCCCTCCACTTT.

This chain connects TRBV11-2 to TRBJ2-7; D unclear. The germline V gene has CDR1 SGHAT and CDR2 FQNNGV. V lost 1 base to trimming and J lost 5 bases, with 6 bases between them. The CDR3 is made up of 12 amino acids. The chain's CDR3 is CASSLGLNEQYF. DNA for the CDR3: TGTGCCAGCAGCTTAGGACTTAACGAGCAGTACTTC.

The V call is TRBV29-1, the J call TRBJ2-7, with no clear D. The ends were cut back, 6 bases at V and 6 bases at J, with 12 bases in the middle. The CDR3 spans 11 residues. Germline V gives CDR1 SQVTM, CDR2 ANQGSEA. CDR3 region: CSVARLGEQYF. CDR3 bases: TGCAGCGTGGCCCGACTCGGCGAGCAGTACTTC.

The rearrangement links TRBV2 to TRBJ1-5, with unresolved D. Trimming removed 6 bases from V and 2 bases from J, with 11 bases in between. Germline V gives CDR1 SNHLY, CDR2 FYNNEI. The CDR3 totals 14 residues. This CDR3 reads CASSQVTGNQPQHF. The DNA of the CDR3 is TGTGCCAGCAGCCAGGTCACCGGCAATCAGCCCCAGCATTTT.

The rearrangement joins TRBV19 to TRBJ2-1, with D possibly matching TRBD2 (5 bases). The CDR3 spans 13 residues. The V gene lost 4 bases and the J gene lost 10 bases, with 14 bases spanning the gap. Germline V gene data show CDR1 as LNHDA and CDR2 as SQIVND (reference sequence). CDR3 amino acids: CASSTSLGGEQFF. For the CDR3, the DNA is TGTGCCAGTAGTACTTCCCTAGGCGGGGAGCAGTTCTTC. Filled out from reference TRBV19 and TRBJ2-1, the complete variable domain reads DGGITQSPKYLFRKEGQNVTLSCEQNLNHDAMYWYRQDPGQGLRLIYYSQIVNDFQKGDIAEGYSVSREKKESFPLTVTSAQKNPTAFYLCASSTSLGGEQFFGPGTRLTVL.

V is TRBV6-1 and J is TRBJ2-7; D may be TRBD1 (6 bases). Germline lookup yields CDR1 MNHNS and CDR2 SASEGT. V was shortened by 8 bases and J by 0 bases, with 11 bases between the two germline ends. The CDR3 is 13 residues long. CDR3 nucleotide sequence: TGTGCCAGCTTTTCGGGACACTCCTACGAGCAGTACTTC. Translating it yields CASFSGHSYEQYF.

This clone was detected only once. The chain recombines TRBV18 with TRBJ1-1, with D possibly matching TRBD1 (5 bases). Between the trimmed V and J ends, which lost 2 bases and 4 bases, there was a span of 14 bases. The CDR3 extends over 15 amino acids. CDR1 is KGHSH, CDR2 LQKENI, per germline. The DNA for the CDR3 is TGTGCCAGCTCACCAAGGCACGACCAGGGCACTGAAGCTTTCTTT. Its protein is CASSPRHDQGTEAFF.

CDR3 coding DNA: TGTGCCAGCAGTGGGACTGCTAGCAATCAGCCCCAGCATTTT. It encodes CASSGTASNQPQHF. The chain links TRBV6-1 to TRBJ1-5; D remains unclear. This CDR3 comprises 14 residues. CDR1 and CDR2 (germline): MNHNS, SASEGT. V lost 4 bases to trimming and J lost 0 bases, with 7 bases between them.

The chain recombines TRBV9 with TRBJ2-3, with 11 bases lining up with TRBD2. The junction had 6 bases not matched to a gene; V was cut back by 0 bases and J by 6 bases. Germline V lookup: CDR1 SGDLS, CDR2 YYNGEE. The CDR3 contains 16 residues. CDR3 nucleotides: TGTGCCAGCAGCGTAGGAGTAGCGGGAGGGCCTGATACGCAGTATTTT. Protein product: CASSVGVAGGPDTQYF.